The following is a T cell receptor (beta chain) sequence with its context. Which antigen it targets is not known. Per-base qualities were not stored, and no clone one base away is much larger. This sample is part of a study of blood T cell repertoires in COVID-19 (TCRdb year 2020). With regard to the full study: Samples from collaborators originated in the United States, Italy and Spain and spanned both the acute and convalescent phases of COVID-19. The repertoires were released in a freely available public database intended as a resource for research on the immune response to SARS-CoV-2. The prospective study material was composed of cDNA or gDNA derived from T cells, B-cell-depleted T cells, or PBMCs. The dataset comprised deeply sampled blood TCRbeta repertoires from subjects exposed to, actively infected with, or recovered from COVID-19. The samples were drawn from the first 160 participants of the ongoing ImmuneRACE study and from 1,254 subjects provided by 6 global collaborators. Where available, HLA class I and class II types were taken from metadata supplied by the sample provider and were not determined by assay-based typing. Sample metadata almost always included a de-identified subject ID, COVID-19 status, age in years and sex.

What the authors observed across the whole study: The quantity of clinical and demographic metadata differed by source and by participant and was supplied without curation.

TCRbeta CDR3 regions were amplified from genomic DNA by means of the immunoSEQ Assay, a bias-controlled multiplex PCR. Per the original workflow: The number of nucleated cells in each sample was estimated from the amplification of reference gene primers within the assay. Sequence reads were collapsed and filtered to measure the absolute abundance of every unique TCRbeta CDR3 rearrangement. For each sample, productive Simpson clonality was calculated by taking the square root of Simpson's diversity index across productive rearrangements. Imported from immuneACCESS, the table was reduced by TCRdb to in-frame sequences with V and J called. These copies leave out some clones; in studies compared against another copy, an unresolved V gene accounts for under half, and the cause of the remainder is not known. V, J and clone size are those of that table, while D and trimming were read from the DNA. Across this sample there are 120,000 to 150,000 clones, with 75% to 90% seen only once. The biggest ten clones account for approximately 11% of the sample.

Whole blood was collected in K2EDTA tubes by collaborating institutions according to the institutions' own protocols. For TCRbeta analysis, collaborators shipped samples in one of three forms: frozen whole blood, isolated PBMCs, or DNA extracted from either of those sample types. Germline trimming: 6 bases from V, 5 bases from J; junction bases outside gene matches: 4. CDR1 is given as LNHDA and CDR2 as SQIVND, both from the germline V gene (reference sequence). The CDR3, cysteine through phenylalanine, is 13 amino acids long. Of all the DNA, just the CDR3 is kept, 39 bases in frame from base 1. The sequence is built from TRBV19 and TRBJ1-1, and 9 bases in between align with TRBD1. The source of this sequence is a woman of 80 years or more with acute or convalescent COVID-19. The sequenced sample consisted of peripheral blood. The nucleotide sequence reads as follows: TGTGCCAGTAGCTCGGACAGGGGTACTGAAGCTTTCTTT. It codes for CASSSDRGTEAFF.